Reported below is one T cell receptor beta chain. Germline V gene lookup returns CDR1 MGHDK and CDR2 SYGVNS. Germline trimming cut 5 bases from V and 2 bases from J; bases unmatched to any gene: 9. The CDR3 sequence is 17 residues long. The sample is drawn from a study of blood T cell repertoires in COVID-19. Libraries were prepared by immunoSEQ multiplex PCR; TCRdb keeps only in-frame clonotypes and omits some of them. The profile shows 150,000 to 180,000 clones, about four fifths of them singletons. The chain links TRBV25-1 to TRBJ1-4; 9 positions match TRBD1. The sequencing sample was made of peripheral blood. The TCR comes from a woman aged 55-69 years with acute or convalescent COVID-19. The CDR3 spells CASSRTGALGTNEKLFF. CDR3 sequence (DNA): TGTGCCAGCAGTCGGACAGGGGCCCTGGGGACTAATGAAAAACTGTTTTTT.